This T cell receptor beta chain derives from a study of cytomegalovirus exposure and HLA in healthy donors. Remarks on this clone: Its specificity is unknown.

At sampling all donors were nominally healthy, likely with unrecorded immune exposures. Study results and limitations: Whilst most TCR sequences proved rare, a subset of public TCRs occurred across many donors. The authors assumed roughly uniform sequencing depth across donors for presence/absence analyses.

In the PCR, 60 Vbeta and 13 Jbeta primers were used. In the study's own analysis: A later analysis counted some 87 million unique TCR beta chains, some 12 million shared. Clones were read by immunoSEQ multiplex PCR, and TCRdb kept only the in-frame ones, dropping some. Clone size and V and J calls were adopted from that table, with D and trimming inferred from the DNA. This table holds 150,000 to 200,000 clones, 75% to 90% found once. This CDR3 is 18 amino acids long. V dropped 2 bases and J dropped 0 bases, with 15 bases sitting between them. Germline CDR1 is SGHRS and CDR2 is YFSETQ. This chain joins TRBV5-1 and TRBJ2-6; D is unresolved. The sequencing input was PBMCs. This clonotype originated in a girl under 10 years old in good health and CMV-seropositive. The CDR3 DNA reads as TGCGCCAGCAGCTTATCCGGGTCCTTGAGCTCTGGGGCCAACGTCCTGACTTTC. Its protein product is CASSLSGSLSSGANVLTF.